Each of the 8 T cell receptor beta chains below was sequenced from the same sample in a study of molecular identifiers for immune sequencing clone quantification. TCRdb itself ran the PCR reads through MiXCR, one entry per CDR3 protein. The sample contains tens of thousands of distinct CDR3 sequences, about 18% of which appear only once. The source material was naive CD8+ T cells from blood, with Jurkat cell RNA spiked in. Subset given: FACS-sorted CD8+CD4-CCR7+CD45RA+ naive T cells. Receptor source: a human donor in good health. Some libraries in this study had Jurkat cell RNA spiked in.

In the case of this clonotype: A much larger clonotype is one base distant, so this may be a read error. J is TRBJ2-7 and V is TRBV7-8; D may be TRBD2 (6 bases). This CDR3 has 14 amino acids. Trimming took off 3 bases at V and 5 bases at J, with 14 bases between the two ends. From germline, CDR1 is SGHVS and CDR2 FQNEAQ. For the CDR3, the DNA is TGTGCCAGCAGCTTTGGGGCTAGCGTGCACGAGCAGTACTTC. It translates to CASSFGASVHEQYF.

This clonotype came up many times. The rearrangement uses TRBV4-2 and TRBJ2-2, with 9 bases identical to TRBD2. Per the germline V gene, CDR1 is LGHNA and CDR2 is YNFKEQ. This CDR3 comprises 14 residues. The V and J ends lost 4 bases and 4 bases, in that order; junction bases with no gene match: 1. CDR3 in amino acids: CASSLAGVTGELFF. Written as DNA, the CDR3 is TGTGCCAGCAGCCTAGCGGGAGTCACCGGGGAGCTGTTTTTT.

This clonotype was picked up many times. This chain uses TRBV13 with TRBJ1-1, with D maybe TRBD1 (5 bases). The CDR3 runs to 14 residues. CDR1 PRHDT and CDR2 FYEKMQ come from the germline V gene (reference sequence). V gave up 4 bases and J gave up 4 bases, with 13 bases separating them. Written as DNA, the CDR3 is TGTGCCAGCAGCTCATGGGGGGGATCCACTGAAGCTTTCTTT. Amino acid sequence: CASSSWGGSTEAFF.

In its sample, this clonotype was seen many times. The chain combines TRBV4-1 with TRBJ2-7; 10 bases line up with TRBD1. Losses at the gene ends were 1 base for V and 4 bases for J; bases not matched to a gene: 7. Germline V lookup: CDR1 MGHRA, CDR2 YSYEKL. The CDR3 has 16 amino acids. CDR3 in amino acids: CASSQVTGGAIYEQYF. CDR3 nucleotides: TGCGCCAGCAGCCAAGTGACAGGGGGCGCGATATACGAGCAGTACTTC.

On this clonotype: This sequence may be a read error, since a much larger clone differs from it by one base. The chain links TRBV29-1 to TRBJ2-7, with 10 bases aligning to TRBD1. Germline CDR1 SQVTM, CDR2 ANQGSEA. This CDR3 spans 13 amino acids. The CDR3 region is CGATGGRSYEQYF. The CDR3 nucleotides read TGCGGCGCGACAGGGGGCAGGTCCTACGAGCAGTACTTC.

The chain recombines TRBV12-3 or TRBV12-4 with TRBJ2-7; the match to TRBD1 covers 8 bases. V lost 3 bases, J lost 4 bases, and 11 bases stayed unmatched. The CDR3 extends over 16 amino acids. CDR3 DNA: TGTGCCAGCAGTTTGAGCTTCGGGACAGGTCGGTACGAGCAGTACTTC. Translated, it gives CASSLSFGTGRYEQYF.

This clonotype was seen only a few times. This chain uses TRBV5-4 with TRBJ2-7; 10 positions match TRBD1. The CDR3 is 17 residues long. Germline V lookup: CDR1 SGHNT, CDR2 YYREEE (reference sequence). Trimming cost V 4 bases and J 2 bases; bases outside gene matches: 12. The CDR3 here is CASSPSPGQGTTYEQYF. The CDR3 nucleotides are TGTGCCAGCAGCCCCTCCCCGGGACAGGGGACTACCTACGAGCAGTACTTC.

This clonotype was observed many times. V is TRBV27 and J is TRBJ2-1, with 7 bases aligning to TRBD2. The junction had 12 bases not matched to a gene; V was cut back by 1 base and J by 6 bases. The CDR3 spans 17 residues. CDR1 MNHEY and CDR2 SMNVEV come from the germline V gene (reference sequence). The CDR3 sequence is CASSLYGGLAATNEQFF. The CDR3, as DNA: TGTGCCAGCAGTTTATATGGTGGTCTAGCGGCAACCAATGAGCAGTTCTTC.